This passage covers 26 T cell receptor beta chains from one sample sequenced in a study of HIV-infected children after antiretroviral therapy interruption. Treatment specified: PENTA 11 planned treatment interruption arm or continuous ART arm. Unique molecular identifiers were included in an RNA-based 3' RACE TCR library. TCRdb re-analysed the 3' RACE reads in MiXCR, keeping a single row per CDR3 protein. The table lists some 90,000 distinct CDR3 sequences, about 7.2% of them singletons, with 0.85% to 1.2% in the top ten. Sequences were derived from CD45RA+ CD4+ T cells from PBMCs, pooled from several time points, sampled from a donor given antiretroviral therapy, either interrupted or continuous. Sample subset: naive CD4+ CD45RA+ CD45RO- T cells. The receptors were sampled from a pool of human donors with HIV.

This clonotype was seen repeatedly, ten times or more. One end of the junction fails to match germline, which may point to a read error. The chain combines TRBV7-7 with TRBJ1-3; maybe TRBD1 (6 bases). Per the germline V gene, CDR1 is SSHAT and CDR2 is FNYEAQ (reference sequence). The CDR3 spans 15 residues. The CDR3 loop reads CASSLSGDSGNTIYF. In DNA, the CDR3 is TGTGCTAGCAGCTTATCAGGGGACTCTGGAAACACCATATATTTT.

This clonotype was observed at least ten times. The CDR3 DNA reads TGTGCCAGCAGCAACCTGGGCACGTCTGAAGCTTTCTTT. It codes for CASSNLGTSEAFF. The chain recombines TRBV2 with TRBJ1-1, with D hard to call. The CDR3 runs 13 residues. The V and J ends lost 6 bases and 6 bases respectively, with 14 bases between them. From germline, CDR1 is SNHLY and CDR2 FYNNEI.

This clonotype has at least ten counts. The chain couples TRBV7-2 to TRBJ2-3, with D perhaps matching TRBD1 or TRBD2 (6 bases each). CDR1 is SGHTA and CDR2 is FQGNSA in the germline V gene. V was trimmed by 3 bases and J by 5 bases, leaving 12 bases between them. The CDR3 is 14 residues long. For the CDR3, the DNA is TGTGCCAGCAGCTTCGATCGGGGGCGAGATACGCAGTATTTT. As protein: CASSFDRGRDTQYF.

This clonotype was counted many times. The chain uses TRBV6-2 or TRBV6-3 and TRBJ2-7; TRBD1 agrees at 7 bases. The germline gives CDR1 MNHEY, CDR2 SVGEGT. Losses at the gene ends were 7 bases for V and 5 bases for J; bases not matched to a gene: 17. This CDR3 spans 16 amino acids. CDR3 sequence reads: CASTPSPPTGPHEQYF. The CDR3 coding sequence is TGTGCCAGCACCCCATCGCCCCCGACAGGGCCCCACGAGCAGTACTTC.

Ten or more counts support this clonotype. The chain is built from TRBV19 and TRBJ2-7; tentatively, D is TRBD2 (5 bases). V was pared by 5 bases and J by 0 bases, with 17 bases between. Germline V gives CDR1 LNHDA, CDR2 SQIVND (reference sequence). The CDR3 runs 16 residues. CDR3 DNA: TGTGCCAGTAGTGCCTCTGGAGGATACCTCTCCTACGAGCAGTACTTC. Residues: CASSASGGYLSYEQYF.

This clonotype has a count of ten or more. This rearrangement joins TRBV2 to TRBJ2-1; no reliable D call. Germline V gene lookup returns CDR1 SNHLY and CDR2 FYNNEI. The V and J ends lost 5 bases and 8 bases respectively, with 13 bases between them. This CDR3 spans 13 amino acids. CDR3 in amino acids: CASSWTDRHEQFF. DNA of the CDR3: TGTGCCAGCAGTTGGACGGATCGGCATGAGCAGTTCTTC.

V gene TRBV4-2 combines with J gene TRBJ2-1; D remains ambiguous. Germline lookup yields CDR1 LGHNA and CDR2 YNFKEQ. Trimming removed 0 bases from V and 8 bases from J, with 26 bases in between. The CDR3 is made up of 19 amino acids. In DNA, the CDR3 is TGTGCCAGCAGCCAAGACCCACAATGGAACAGTGGTGTTTCGGATGAGCAGTTCTTC. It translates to CASSQDPQWNSGVSDEQFF.

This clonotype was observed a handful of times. The CDR3 sequence is CAWRDGHNSPLHF. CDR3 sequence (DNA): TGTGCCTGGCGGGACGGCCATAATTCACCCCTCCACTTT. The chain carries TRBV30 and TRBJ1-6, with D possibly TRBD1 on 5 matching bases. Germline lookup yields CDR1 GTSNPN and CDR2 SVGIG (reference sequence). Trimming shortened V by 5 bases and J by 5 bases, and 10 bases separated the two germline ends. The CDR3 is 13 residues long.

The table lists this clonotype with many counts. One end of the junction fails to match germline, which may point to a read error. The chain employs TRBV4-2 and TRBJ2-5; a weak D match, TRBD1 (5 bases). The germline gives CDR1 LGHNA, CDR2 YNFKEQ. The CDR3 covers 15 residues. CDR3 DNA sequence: TGTGCCAGCAGCCAAGATGGACAAAACCAAGACACCCAGTACTTT. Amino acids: CASSQDGQNQDTQYF.

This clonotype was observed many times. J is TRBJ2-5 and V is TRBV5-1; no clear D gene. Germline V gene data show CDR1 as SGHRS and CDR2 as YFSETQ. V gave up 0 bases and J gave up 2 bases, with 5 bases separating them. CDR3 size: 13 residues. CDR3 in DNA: TGCGCCAGCAGCTTGGGTCGTCAAGAGACCCAGTACTTC. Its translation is CASSLGRQETQYF.

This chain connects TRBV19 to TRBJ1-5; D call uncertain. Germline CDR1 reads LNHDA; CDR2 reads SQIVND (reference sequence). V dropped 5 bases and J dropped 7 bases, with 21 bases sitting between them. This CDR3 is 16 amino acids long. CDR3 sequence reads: CASSDIFSGAYQPQHF. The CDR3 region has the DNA TGTGCCAGTAGTGATATTTTTTCGGGTGCCTACCAGCCCCAGCATTTT.

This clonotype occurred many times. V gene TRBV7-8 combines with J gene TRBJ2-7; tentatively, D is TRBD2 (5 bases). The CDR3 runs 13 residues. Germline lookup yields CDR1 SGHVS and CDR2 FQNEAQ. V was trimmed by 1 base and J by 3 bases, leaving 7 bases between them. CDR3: CASSLDGIYEQYF. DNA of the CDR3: TGTGCCAGCAGCTTAGACGGGATCTACGAGCAGTACTTC. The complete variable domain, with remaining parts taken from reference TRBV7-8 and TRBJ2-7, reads GAGVSQSPRYKVAKRGQDVALRCDPISGHVSLFWYQQALGQGPEFLTYFQNEAQLDKSGLPSDRFFAERPEGSVSTLKIQRTQQEDSAVYLCASSLDGIYEQYFGPGTRLTVT.

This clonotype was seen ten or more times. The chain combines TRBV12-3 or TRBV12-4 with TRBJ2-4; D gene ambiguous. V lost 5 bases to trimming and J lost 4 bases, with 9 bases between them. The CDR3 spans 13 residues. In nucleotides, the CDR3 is TGTGCCAGCAGTGAGGACGGGAAAAACATTCAGTACTTC. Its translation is CASSEDGKNIQYF.

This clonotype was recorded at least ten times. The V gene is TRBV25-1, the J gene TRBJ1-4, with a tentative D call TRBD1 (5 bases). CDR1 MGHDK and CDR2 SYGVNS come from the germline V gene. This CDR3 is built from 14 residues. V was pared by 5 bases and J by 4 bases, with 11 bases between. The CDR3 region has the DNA TGTGCCAGCAGTCCCGGGACTTATAATGAAAAACTGTTTTTT. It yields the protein CASSPGTYNEKLFF.

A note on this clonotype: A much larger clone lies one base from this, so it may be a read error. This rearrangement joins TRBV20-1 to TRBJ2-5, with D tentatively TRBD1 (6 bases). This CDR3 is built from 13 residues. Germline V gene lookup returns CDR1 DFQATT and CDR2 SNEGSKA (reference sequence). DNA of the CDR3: TGCAGTGCCCTGGGACGGGGACAAGAGAACCAGTACTTC. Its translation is CSALGRGQENQYF.

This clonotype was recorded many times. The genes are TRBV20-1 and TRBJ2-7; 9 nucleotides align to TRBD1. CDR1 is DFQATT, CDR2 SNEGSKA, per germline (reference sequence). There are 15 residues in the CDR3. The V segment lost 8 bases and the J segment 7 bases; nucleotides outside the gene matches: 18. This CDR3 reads CSPGGTGQGSGEQYF. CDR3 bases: TGCAGTCCAGGGGGTACCGGACAGGGGAGCGGGGAGCAGTACTTC.

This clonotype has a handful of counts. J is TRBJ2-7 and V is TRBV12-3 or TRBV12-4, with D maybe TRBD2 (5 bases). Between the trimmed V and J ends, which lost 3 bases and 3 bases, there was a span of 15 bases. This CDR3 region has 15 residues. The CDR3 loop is CASSFLAYGIYEQYF. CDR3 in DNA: TGTGCCAGCAGTTTCCTAGCATACGGTATCTACGAGCAGTACTTC.

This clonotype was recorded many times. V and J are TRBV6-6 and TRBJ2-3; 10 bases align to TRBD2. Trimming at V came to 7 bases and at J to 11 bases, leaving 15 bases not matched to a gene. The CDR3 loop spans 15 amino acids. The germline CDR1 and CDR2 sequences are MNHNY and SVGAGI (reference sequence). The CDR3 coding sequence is TGTGCCAGCAAGCTTACAACTAGCGGGACCTTAGTGCAGTATTTT. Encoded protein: CASKLTTSGTLVQYF.

The CDR3 region has the DNA TGCGCCAGCAGCACGGGACAGGCGCTGATCTACGAGCAGTACTTC. The encoded protein is CASSTGQALIYEQYF. J is TRBJ2-7 and V is TRBV5-1, with 8 bases aligning to TRBD1. This CDR3 has 15 residues. Germline CDR1 is SGHRS and CDR2 is YFSETQ. V shed 4 bases, J shed 3 bases, and the junction held 9 bases outside the gene matches.

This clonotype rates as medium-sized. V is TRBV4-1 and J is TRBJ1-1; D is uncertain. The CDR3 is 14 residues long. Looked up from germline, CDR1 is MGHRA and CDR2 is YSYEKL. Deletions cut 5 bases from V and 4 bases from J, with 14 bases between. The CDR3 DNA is TGCGCCAGCAGCTCCGGCTGGGGTGGCACTGAAGCTTTCTTT. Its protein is CASSSGWGGTEAFF.

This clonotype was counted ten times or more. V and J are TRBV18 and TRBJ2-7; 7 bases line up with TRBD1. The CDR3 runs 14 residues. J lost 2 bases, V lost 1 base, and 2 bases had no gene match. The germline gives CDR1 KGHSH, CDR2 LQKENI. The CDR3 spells CASSPQQGAYEQYF. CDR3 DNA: TGTGCCAGCTCACCACAGCAGGGGGCCTACGAGCAGTACTTC.

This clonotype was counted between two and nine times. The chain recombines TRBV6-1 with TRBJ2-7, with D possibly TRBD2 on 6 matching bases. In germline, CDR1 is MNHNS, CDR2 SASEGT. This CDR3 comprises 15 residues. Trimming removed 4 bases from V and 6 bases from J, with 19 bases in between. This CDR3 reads CASSVLGGAGSEQYF. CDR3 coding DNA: TGTGCCAGCAGTGTATTGGGCGGGGCGGGGAGCGAGCAGTACTTC.

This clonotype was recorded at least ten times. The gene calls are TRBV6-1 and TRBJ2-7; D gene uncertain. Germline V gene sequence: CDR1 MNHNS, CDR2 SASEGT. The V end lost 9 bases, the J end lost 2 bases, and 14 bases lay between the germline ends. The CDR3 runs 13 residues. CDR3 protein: CASDGPGPYEQYF. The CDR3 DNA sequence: TGTGCCAGTGATGGGCCGGGCCCCTACGAGCAGTACTTC.

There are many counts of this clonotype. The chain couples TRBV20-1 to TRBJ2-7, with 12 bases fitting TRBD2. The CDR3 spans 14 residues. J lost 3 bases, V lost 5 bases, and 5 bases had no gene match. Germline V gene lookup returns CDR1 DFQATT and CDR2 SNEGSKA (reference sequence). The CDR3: CSAQLAGGLYEQYF. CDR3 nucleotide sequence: TGCAGTGCTCAGCTAGCGGGGGGGCTCTACGAGCAGTACTTC.

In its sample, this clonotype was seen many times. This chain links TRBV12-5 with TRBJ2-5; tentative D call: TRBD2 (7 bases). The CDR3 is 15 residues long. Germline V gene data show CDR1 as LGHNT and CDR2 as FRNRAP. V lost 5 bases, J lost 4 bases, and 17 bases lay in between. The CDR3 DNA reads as TGTGCTAGTGGTCCAAGTGGGGGGGCCGTAGAGACCCAGTACTTC. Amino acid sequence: CASGPSGGAVETQYF.

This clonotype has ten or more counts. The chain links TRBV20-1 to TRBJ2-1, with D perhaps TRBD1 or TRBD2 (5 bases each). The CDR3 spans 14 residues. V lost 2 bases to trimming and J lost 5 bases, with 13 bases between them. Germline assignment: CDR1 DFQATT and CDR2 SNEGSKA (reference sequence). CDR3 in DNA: TGCAGTGCTAGACCGGGGACGGTTAACAATGAGCAGTTCTTC. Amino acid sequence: CSARPGTVNNEQFF.